The 8 T cell receptor beta chains listed next were all sequenced from one sample in a study of CXCR3-negative and CXCR3-positive naive CD8 T cells (dated by TCRdb to the late 2010s). The study at large found these results: Compared with CXCR3-negative naive cells, CXCR3-positive naive cells had TRB CDR3s with higher hydrophobicity (lower Kidera factor 4), lower energy, and higher strength and volume indices.

Antigens of these TCRs are unknown. Sequencing instrument: NextSeq 550. The Human TCR Profiling Kit (MiLaboratory) was used to make UMI-labeled 5' RACE TRB cDNA libraries. TCRdb reprocessed the reads, so every CDR3 protein sequence counts as one entry and DNA is not shown. The sample's own table lists 75,000 to 90,000 distinct CDR3 sequences. The ten largest clonotypes hold roughly 0.64% of the sample. The specimen sequenced was naive CXCR3+ CD8+ T cells from blood. The sample's cell subset or site label is to be understood as: CD45RO-CCR7+CD27+CD95- naive CD8+ T cells expressing CXCR3 (TNR3+). These receptor sequences come from a human donor in good health. Some clones in this sample may be carry-over from other donors' samples.

The chain couples TRBV9 to TRBJ2-1. Germline values: CDR1 SGDLS, CDR2 YYNGEE. CDR3 length equals 13 residues. The CDR3 region is CASSVEVYNEQFF.

The chain joins TRBV29-1 to TRBJ2-7; there is no DNA to check the TCRdb D call of TRBD2. In germline, CDR1 is SQVTM, CDR2 ANQGSEA. This CDR3 has 13 residues. CDR3 region: CSAVTSGSYEQYF.

This chain links TRBV28 with TRBJ1-1. Germline CDR1 and CDR2: MDHEN and SYDVKM. The CDR3 extends over 12 amino acids. The CDR3 spells CASNSGTFEAFF.

This rearrangement joins TRBV5-1 to TRBJ1-1; as DNA is missing, the TRBD1 call by TCRdb cannot be tested. CDR3 length: 15 residues. Germline V gives CDR1 SGHRS, CDR2 YFSETQ. CDR3: CASSLVRGANTEAFF.

J is TRBJ2-7 and V is TRBV7-9. The CDR3 contains 14 residues. Germline values: CDR1 SEHNR, CDR2 FQNEAQ (reference sequence). The CDR3 spells CASSLPAIGYEQYF.

The rearrangement joins TRBV7-2 to TRBJ2-3; absent DNA, TCRdb's TRBD1 call cannot be checked. The CDR3 totals 15 residues. Germline V gene lookup returns CDR1 SGHTA and CDR2 FQGNSA. CDR3 sequence: CASSLVGRGSDTQYF.

The rearrangement joins TRBV28 to TRBJ1-4. CDR3 length equals 14 residues. The germline gives CDR1 MDHEN, CDR2 SYDVKM. CDR3 loop: CASSFRTLNEKLFF.

The chain is built from TRBV12-3 or TRBV12-4 and TRBJ2-7; without DNA, the TCRdb call of TRBD1 cannot be checked. This CDR3 contains 14 residues. The CDR3 sequence: CASSYRVGSYEQYF.